Each of the 27 T cell receptor beta chains below was sequenced from the same sample in a study of cytomegalovirus exposure and HLA in healthy donors. Primers for the PCR totalled 60 Vbeta and 13 Jbeta. Libraries were prepared by immunoSEQ multiplex PCR; TCRdb keeps only in-frame clonotypes and omits some of them. The sample contains 100,000 to 150,000 clones, roughly 84% of which appear only once. The sequencing sample was made of PBMCs. The receptors were gathered from a woman aged 18 to 35 in good health and CMV-seropositive.

The chain combines TRBV2 with TRBJ2-5; TRBD2 is a possible D gene (5 bases). Trimming removed 5 bases from V and 1 base from J, with 11 bases in between. Per germline, CDR1 SNHLY and CDR2 FYNNEI. The CDR3 sequence is 14 residues long. The CDR3 bases are TGTGCCAGCAGTTCGGGGTCCCTCCAAGAGACCCAGTACTTC. Translated: CASSSGSLQETQYF.

The J gene is TRBJ2-7, the V gene TRBV29-1, with TRBD2 matching over 9 bases. V shed 5 bases and J 6 bases; nucleotides not matched to a gene: 5. The CDR3 is 12 residues long. The germline gives CDR1 SQVTM, CDR2 ANQGSEA. CDR3 DNA sequence: TGCAGCGTTCGAGCGGGGGGTACCGAGCAGTACTTC. Amino acid sequence: CSVRAGGTEQYF.

The chain recombines TRBV18 with TRBJ2-1; tentatively, D is TRBD2 (7 bases). The CDR3 loop spans 15 amino acids. Germline assignment: CDR1 KGHSH and CDR2 LQKENI. V lost 3 bases and J 8 bases, leaving 17 bases between the germline ends. The CDR3 nucleotides are TGTGCCAGCTCACCCCCGGGGGGCCCTAAAGATGAGCAGTTCTTC. Residues: CASSPPGGPKDEQFF.

The V and J genes are TRBV6-1 and TRBJ2-3; the D gene is possibly TRBD2 (6 bases). This CDR3 comprises 14 residues. CDR1 MNHNS and CDR2 SASEGT come from the germline V gene. V lost 10 bases and J 4 bases, leaving 18 bases between the germline ends. The chain's CDR3 is CAIAAGQGADTQYF. In DNA, the CDR3 is TGTGCCATAGCAGCGGGTCAGGGTGCAGATACGCAGTATTTT.

The J gene is TRBJ2-1, the V gene TRBV10-1; 8 nucleotides agree with TRBD1. Unmatched junction bases numbered 5, after V lost 0 bases and J lost 7 bases. The CDR3 is 15 residues long. Germline V gene sequence: CDR1 WNHNN, CDR2 SYGVQD (reference sequence). CDR3 nucleotides: TGCGCCAGCAGTGAGTCGACAGGGGTGATAAATGAGCAGTTCTTC. Translated, it gives CASSESTGVINEQFF.

The sample holds a few counts of this clone. V usage is TRBV6-5 and J usage is TRBJ2-1; D is possibly TRBD1 (6 bases). V was trimmed by 5 bases and J by 4 bases, leaving 15 bases between them. The CDR3 sequence is 15 residues long. Germline values: CDR1 MNHEY, CDR2 SVGAGI. CDR3 DNA: TGTGCCAGCAGTAACAGGGTATCTGCTTACAATGAGCAGTTCTTC. Translating gives CASSNRVSAYNEQFF.

The chain employs TRBV7-2 and TRBJ1-1; the D gene is possibly TRBD1 (5 bases). There are 14 residues in the CDR3. V was shortened by 1 base and J by 5 bases, with 11 bases between the two germline ends. Germline CDR1 reads SGHTA; CDR2 reads FQGNSA. CDR3 region: CASSLVSGGTEAFF. CDR3 in DNA: TGTGCCAGCAGCTTAGTCTCGGGGGGGACTGAAGCTTTCTTT.

This clone was observed a single time. The CDR3 loop reads CASSLGPTSGGYEQYF. The CDR3 coding sequence is TGTGCCAGCAGCTTGGGACCGACTAGCGGGGGTTACGAGCAGTACTTC. The V gene is TRBV5-4, the J gene TRBJ2-7; 12 positions agree with TRBD2. Germline values: CDR1 SGHNT, CDR2 YYREEE (reference sequence). V shed 0 bases and J 4 bases; nucleotides not matched to a gene: 5. This CDR3 has 16 residues. The full variable domain, with the rest looked up from reference TRBV5-4 and TRBJ2-7, is ETGVTQSPTHLIKTRGQQVTLRCSSQSGHNTVSWYQQALGQGPQFIFQYYREEENGRGNFPPRFSGLQFPNYSSELNVNALELDDSALYLCASSLGPTSGGYEQYFGPGTRLTVT.

This clone was picked up one time. The chain is built from TRBV19 and TRBJ1-5, with D possibly TRBD1 on 5 matching bases. Trimming shortened V by 5 bases and J by 1 base, and 12 bases separated the two germline ends. Germline-derived CDR1 and CDR2 are LNHDA and SQIVND (reference sequence). This CDR3 comprises 15 residues. CDR3 region: CASSPPGISNQPQHF. In nucleotides, the CDR3 is TGTGCCAGTAGTCCCCCAGGGATAAGCAATCAGCCCCAGCATTTT.

The chain links TRBV28 to TRBJ2-1; 8 nucleotides agree with TRBD1. J gave up 10 bases and V 4 bases, and 6 bases lay outside the gene matches. The CDR3 runs 13 residues. Per the germline V gene, CDR1 is MDHEN and CDR2 is SYDVKM. CDR3 nucleotides: TGTGCCAGCAGTTCCGGACAGGGTTGGGAGCAGTTCTTC. Its protein product is CASSSGQGWEQFF.

The rearrangement links TRBV5-1 to TRBJ1-1; D gene uncertain. The CDR3 runs 17 residues. Trimming removed 1 base at V and 0 bases at J, with 16 bases between. The germline V gene has CDR1 SGHRS and CDR2 YFSETQ. CDR3 amino acids: CASSLTDSGRLNTEAFF. The CDR3 DNA follows: TGCGCCAGCAGCTTGACAGATTCCGGCCGATTGAACACTGAAGCTTTCTTT.

This clone was picked up a small number of times. This chain joins TRBV28 and TRBJ1-2, with 8 bases fitting TRBD1. V dropped 6 bases and J dropped 6; count of bases not matched to a gene: 12. Germline V gives CDR1 MDHEN, CDR2 SYDVKM. This CDR3 has 15 amino acids. CDR3 sequence (DNA): TGTGCCAGCAGCTGGGACGGACAGGGACGAAATGGCTACACCTTC. Protein: CASSWDGQGRNGYTF.

This clone was observed once. The chain has TRBV27 and TRBJ2-3, with TRBD2 matching 8 bases. There are 15 residues in the CDR3. The trim removed 1 base at V and 4 bases at J, leaving 4 bases unmatched. Germline CDR1 is MNHEY and CDR2 is SMNVEV (reference sequence). The DNA for the CDR3 is TGTGCCAGCAGTTTATTTACTAGCGGATCAGATACGCAGTATTTT. Translating it yields CASSLFTSGSDTQYF.

V and J are TRBV7-6 and TRBJ2-1; 9 positions match TRBD2. The CDR3 has 16 residues. Trimming took 1 base from V and 3 from J; bases not matched to a gene: 4. Looked up from germline, CDR1 is SGHVS and CDR2 is FNYEAQ. The chain's CDR3 is CASSLVSGGYYNEQFF. The CDR3 DNA is TGTGCCAGCAGCTTAGTAAGCGGGGGGTACTACAATGAGCAGTTCTTC.

Only a few counts were recorded for this clone. The chain is built from TRBV9 and TRBJ2-3; no clear D gene. V was clipped by 3 bases and J by 8 bases, with 13 bases between them. The CDR3 has 13 residues. Germline lookup yields CDR1 SGDLS and CDR2 YYNGEE. The CDR3 is CASSGAPEGTQYF. The CDR3 nucleotides are TGTGCCAGCAGCGGGGCCCCGGAAGGTACGCAGTATTTT.

The genes are TRBV6-6 and TRBJ2-3, with D unresolved. Trimming took off 8 bases at V and 8 bases at J, with 14 bases between the two ends. This CDR3 is 12 amino acids long. Germline CDR1 MNHNY, CDR2 SVGAGI (reference sequence). CDR3 residues: CASYSFPGTQYF. The CDR3 nucleotides are TGTGCCAGCTATAGCTTTCCGGGTACGCAGTATTTT.

The chain employs TRBV7-8 and TRBJ2-5, with 10 positions matching TRBD1. The J segment lost 3 bases and the V segment lost 3 bases, leaving 7 bases of the junction unmatched. The CDR3 sequence is 16 residues long. Germline-derived CDR1 and CDR2 are SGHVS and FQNEAQ. CDR3 amino acids: CASSLSLTGGKETQYF. In DNA form, the CDR3 reads TGTGCCAGCAGCTTGTCACTGACAGGGGGCAAAGAGACCCAGTACTTC.

This clone was detected a few times. This chain links TRBV6-1 with TRBJ1-5, with D tentatively TRBD1 (5 bases). The CDR3 runs 15 residues. Looked up from germline, CDR1 is MNHNS and CDR2 is SASEGT. Trimming removed 6 bases from V and 7 bases from J, with 19 bases in between. CDR3 sequence reads: CASRPAGWGGQPQHF. For the CDR3, the DNA is TGTGCCAGCAGACCGGCAGGATGGGGCGGACAGCCCCAGCATTTT.

This clone was detected only once. DNA of the CDR3: TGTGCCATCAGTGAGCCCGGGGAAACTGAAGCTTTCTTT. Amino acids: CAISEPGETEAFF. The chain links TRBV10-3 to TRBJ1-1, with D unclear. The V and J ends lost 2 bases and 5 bases respectively, with 9 bases between them. This CDR3 spans 13 amino acids. Per the germline V gene, CDR1 is ENHRY and CDR2 is SYGVKD.

The CDR3 reads CASSSYLETQYF. CDR3 DNA: TGTGCCAGCAGTTCCTACCTAGAGACCCAGTACTTC. This sequence joins TRBV13 and TRBJ2-5; D is unresolved. Germline V lookup: CDR1 PRHDT, CDR2 FYEKMQ (reference sequence). CDR3 size: 12 residues. The ends were cut back, 6 bases at V and 4 bases at J, with 9 bases in the middle.

The chain joins TRBV5-4 to TRBJ1-1; TRBD1 aligns across 7 bases. Germline V gives CDR1 SGHNT, CDR2 YYREEE (reference sequence). The CDR3 totals 14 residues. The V and J ends lost 5 bases and 0 bases, in that order; junction bases with no gene match: 4. This CDR3 reads CASRRDRMNTEAFF. CDR3 nucleotides: TGTGCCAGCAGGAGGGACAGAATGAACACTGAAGCTTTCTTT.

The chain uses TRBV6-5 and TRBJ2-7; TRBD2 aligns across 7 bases. This CDR3 comprises 14 residues. The germline V gene has CDR1 MNHEY and CDR2 SVGAGI. Trimming removed 2 bases from V and 6 bases from J; junction bases left unmatched: 7. The CDR3 DNA reads TGTGCCAGCAGTTACGGGGGTTGGGAGGGCGAGCAGTACTTC. Protein sequence: CASSYGGWEGEQYF.

The chain has TRBV6-6 and TRBJ2-1; 11 bases agree with TRBD2. This CDR3 has 15 amino acids. Trimming at V came to 2 bases and at J to 4 bases, leaving 1 base not matched to a gene. Germline V CDR1 and CDR2: MNHNY, SVGAGI (reference sequence). The CDR3 DNA follows: TGTGCCAGCAGTTACGCTAGCGGGGGGTACAATGAGCAGTTCTTC. Amino acids: CASSYASGGYNEQFF.

This clone was counted between two and nine times. This rearrangement joins TRBV6-5 to TRBJ2-1; 10 positions match TRBD1. The length of the CDR3 is 15 residues. J was trimmed by 7 bases and V by 5 bases; bases with no gene match: 8. Germline CDR1 is MNHEY and CDR2 is SVGAGI. CDR3 sequence (DNA): TGTGCCAGCAGTGGATGGGACAGGGGTAGGAATGAGCAGTTCTTC. Residues: CASSGWDRGRNEQFF.

The chain combines TRBV5-6 with TRBJ1-1; a possible D gene is TRBD1 (6 bases). V was clipped by 4 bases and J by 0 bases, with 10 bases between them. The CDR3 runs 14 residues. Germline values: CDR1 SGHDT, CDR2 YYEEEE. The CDR3 protein is CASSPRGMNTEAFF. DNA of the CDR3: TGTGCCAGCAGCCCCAGGGGTATGAACACTGAAGCTTTCTTT.

The chain joins TRBV6-1 to TRBJ1-3, with D perhaps TRBD1 (5 bases). Germline V gives CDR1 MNHNS, CDR2 SASEGT. V lost 2 bases to trimming and J lost 1 base, with 9 bases between them. CDR3 size: 15 residues. The CDR3 spells CASSEWGGSGNTIYF. CDR3 sequence (DNA): TGTGCCAGCAGTGAATGGGGGGGATCTGGAAACACCATATATTTT.

This sequence joins TRBV25-1 and TRBJ2-5; 10 positions agree with TRBD1. Trimming removed 5 bases from V and 5 bases from J; junction bases left unmatched: 5. CDR1 is MGHDK and CDR2 is SYGVNS in the germline V gene. This CDR3 comprises 14 residues. The CDR3, as DNA: TGTGCCAGCAGTAACAGGACAGGGGGGGAGACCCAGTACTTC. This gives the protein CASSNRTGGETQYF.